The following is a TCR beta chain sequence with its context. The CDR3 consists of 17 residues. Deletions cut 2 bases from V and 4 bases from J, with 18 bases between. Germline CDR1 reads SGHVS; CDR2 reads FQNEAQ. The sample originates from a study of blood T cell repertoires in COVID-19. Overall study: PBMCs, B-cell-depleted T cells, or T cells provided the cDNA or gDNA that made up the material.

Measured with immunoSEQ multiplex PCR; TCRdb has only the in-frame clones, and not every one. The table records 180,000 or so clones, more than 70% of them present only once. Enrolled through a virtual design, the participants were between roughly 18 and 90 years of age and came from 24 US areas. The chain joins TRBV7-8 to TRBJ1-5; D not resolved. This clonotype originated in a man in his forties with acute COVID-19. Sequenced sample: PBMCs or T cells enriched from blood (not recorded which). The CDR3 region is CASSLRSSGEWNQPQHF. The DNA of the CDR3 is TGTGCCAGCAGCTTAAGGTCGAGCGGAGAGTGGAATCAGCCCCAGCATTTT.